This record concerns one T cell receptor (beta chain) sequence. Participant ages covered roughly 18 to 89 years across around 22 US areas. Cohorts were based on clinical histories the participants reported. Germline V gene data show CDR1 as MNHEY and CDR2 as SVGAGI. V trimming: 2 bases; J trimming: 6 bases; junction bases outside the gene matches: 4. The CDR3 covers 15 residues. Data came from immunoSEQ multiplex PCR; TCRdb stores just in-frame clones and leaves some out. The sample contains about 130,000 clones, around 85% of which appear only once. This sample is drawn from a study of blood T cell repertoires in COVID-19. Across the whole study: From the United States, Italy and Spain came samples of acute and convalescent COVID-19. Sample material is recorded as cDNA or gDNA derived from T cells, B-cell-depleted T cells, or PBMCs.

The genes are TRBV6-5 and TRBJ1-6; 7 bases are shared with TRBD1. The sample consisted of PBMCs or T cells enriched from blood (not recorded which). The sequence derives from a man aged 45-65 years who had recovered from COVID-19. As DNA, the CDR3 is TGTGCCAGCAGTTACAGCCGGGACAGTAATTCACCCCTCCACTTT. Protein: CASSYSRDSNSPLHF.